The sequence of this T cell receptor beta chain was determined in a study of cytomegalovirus exposure and HLA in healthy donors. Findings of the study overall: Reportedly, fewer N-insertions than the approximately 700-donor mean appeared in an Asian-associated ancestry cluster in a later analysis. Later on, an analysis tied some 17,000 TCR beta sequences to HLA alleles at 0.05 false discovery rate.

This clone has more than one count but fewer than ten. Its specificity is unknown. PCR was performed using 60 Vbeta and 13 Jbeta primers. As processed by the authors: An analysis that came later counted around 80 million unique TCR beta chains, around 12 million shared. Profiled with immunoSEQ multiplex PCR; TCRdb holds only in-frame clones, not every one. The DNA was the basis for D and trimming; V, J and clone size are from that table. The data contain approximately 100,000 clones, less than 80% of them singletons. The ends lost 2 bases at V and 5 bases at J; junction bases unmatched: 13. The CDR3 consists of 17 residues. Per the germline V gene, CDR1 is SGHRS and CDR2 is YFSETQ.

The gene calls are TRBV5-1 and TRBJ1-2; the match to TRBD1 covers 9 bases. Sequences were obtained from PBMCs. The source is a man in his forties or fifties in good health and CMV-seronegative. The chain's CDR3 is CASSFGTEQGAHYGYTF. The CDR3 DNA sequence: TGCGCCAGCAGCTTTGGGACAGAACAGGGGGCGCATTATGGCTACACCTTC.